These 26 T cell receptor beta chains came from one sample sequenced in a study of chemoradiotherapy in HPV16-positive cancers. Some clones are missing from TCRdb's copy, which holds only in-frame ones; the method was immunoSEQ multiplex PCR. Of about 25,000 clones listed, roughly nine tenths are singletons. The material was blood, obtained from a patient who underwent chemoradiotherapy. These receptors all come from a human donor with HPV-associated anogenital cancer.

This clone was detected once. The chain recombines TRBV6-1 with TRBJ1-1; D is ambiguous. CDR3 length: 14 amino acids. Per the germline V gene, CDR1 is MNHNS and CDR2 is SASEGT. V was pared by 4 bases and J by 5 bases, with 14 bases between. The CDR3 loop is CASSGGGSWTEAFF. CDR3 nucleotide sequence: TGTGCCAGCAGTGGGGGTGGGTCGTGGACTGAAGCTTTCTTT.

This chain joins TRBV11-3 and TRBJ2-1, with 9 bases matching TRBD2. V lost 4 bases, J lost 4 bases, and 5 bases stayed unmatched. Looked up from germline, CDR1 is SGHNT and CDR2 is YENEEA. The CDR3 is 15 amino acids. This chain's CDR3 is CASSSGLALYNEQFF. For the CDR3, the DNA is TGTGCCAGCAGCTCCGGACTAGCGCTGTACAATGAGCAGTTCTTC.

This chain joins TRBV7-8 and TRBJ2-1, with 9 bases fitting TRBD2. The CDR3 covers 18 residues. Losses at the gene ends were 2 bases for V and 6 bases for J; bases not matched to a gene: 14. Germline loops: CDR1 SGHVS, CDR2 FQNEAQ. DNA of the CDR3: TGTGCCAGCAGCTTACATCAGGGGGTGAGGCGGGAGGGCAATGAGCAGTTCTTC. It translates to CASSLHQGVRREGNEQFF.

V usage is TRBV30 and J usage is TRBJ1-3, with a tentative D call TRBD1 (5 bases). V lost 0 bases to trimming and J lost 9 bases, with 15 bases between them. Germline CDR1 GTSNPN, CDR2 SVGIG (reference sequence). CDR3 size: 14 residues. CDR3 nucleotide sequence: TGTGCCTGGAGTGTAGGGCAGTCCGGGGGCACCATATATTTT. It yields the protein CAWSVGQSGGTIYF.

In this sample, this clone turned up once. The chain uses TRBV5-5 and TRBJ2-7; tentatively, D is TRBD2 (6 bases). Germline CDR1 SGHKS, CDR2 YYEKEE (reference sequence). This CDR3 has 15 residues. The V and J ends lost 1 base and 0 bases respectively, with 11 bases between them. The chain's CDR3 is CASSLYAGSSYEQYF. The CDR3 DNA reads TGTGCCAGCAGCTTGTATGCGGGGAGCTCCTACGAGCAGTACTTC.

The chain links TRBV5-1 to TRBJ2-1; D not certain. Germline CDR1 SGHRS, CDR2 YFSETQ. V lost 5 bases to trimming and J lost 0 bases, with 12 bases between them. The CDR3 runs to 15 residues. CDR3 loop: CASSPQVSSYNEQFF. The CDR3 DNA reads TGCGCCAGCAGTCCGCAGGTTAGCTCCTACAATGAGCAGTTCTTC.

The rearrangement joins TRBV28 to TRBJ1-1; TRBD1 might be the D (6 bases). CDR3 size: 17 residues. CDR1 is MDHEN and CDR2 is SYDVKM in the germline V gene. The V end was cut by 5 bases, the J end by 1 base, with 20 bases between. The CDR3 sequence is CASSARDNGRANTEAFF. Here the CDR3 DNA reads TGTGCCAGCAGTGCTAGGGACAATGGGCGGGCGAACACTGAAGCTTTCTTT.

The chain uses TRBV4-1 and TRBJ2-7; D uncertain. Germline CDR1 reads MGHRA; CDR2 reads YSYEKL. V shed 1 base and J shed 4 bases, with 17 bases lying between them. This CDR3 region has 16 residues. CDR3 nucleotides: TGCGCCAGCAGCCAAGGAGTCGTGACGCTTTTGTACGAGCAGTACTTC. As protein: CASSQGVVTLLYEQYF.

The genes are TRBV18 and TRBJ2-7; 10 bases match TRBD1. V shed 6 bases, J shed 5 bases, and the junction held 1 base outside the gene matches. The CDR3 runs 12 residues. Germline CDR1 KGHSH, CDR2 LQKENI. CDR3 sequence (DNA): TGTGCCAGCTCGGGGACAGGGGACGAGCAGTACTTC. Encoded protein: CASSGTGDEQYF.

CDR3 amino acids: CASSTDRVGGYTF. The CDR3 bases are TGTGCCAGCAGTACCGACAGGGTCGGTGGCTACACCTTC. This chain connects TRBV28 to TRBJ1-2; 7 nucleotides match TRBD1. V lost 5 bases and J lost 7; bases outside the gene matches: 7. Germline V gene data show CDR1 as MDHEN and CDR2 as SYDVKM. The CDR3 is 13 amino acids.

The chain carries TRBV15 and TRBJ1-1; D gene unclear. Germline-derived CDR1 and CDR2 are LNHNV and YYDKDF (reference sequence). The CDR3 sequence is 15 residues long. Trimming stripped 0 bases from V and 1 base from J, with 9 bases between. In DNA form, the CDR3 reads TGTGCCACCAGCAGAGACTCCTTGCGGAACACTGAAGCTTTCTTT. It yields the protein CATSRDSLRNTEAFF.

The chain combines TRBV29-1 with TRBJ1-2; D perhaps matches TRBD1 (5 bases). CDR3 size: 13 residues. Germline V lookup: CDR1 SQVTM, CDR2 ANQGSEA. The ends were cut back, 2 bases at V and 8 bases at J, with 15 bases in the middle. This CDR3 reads CSVERGGFRGYTF. The CDR3 bases are TGCAGCGTTGAAAGGGGCGGCTTTAGGGGCTACACCTTC.

The V call is TRBV9, the J call TRBJ2-7; 11 nucleotides align to TRBD2. V was clipped by 2 bases and J by 4 bases; unmatched bases: 5. Germline V lookup: CDR1 SGDLS, CDR2 YYNGEE. The CDR3 has 15 residues. CDR3 nucleotides: TGTGCCAGCAGCGTTGGGGGACTAGCGGTTTACGAGCAGTACTTC. Its protein is CASSVGGLAVYEQYF.

The chain combines TRBV6-5 with TRBJ2-3, with 10 positions matching TRBD1. This CDR3 has 15 amino acids. V dropped 5 bases and J dropped 7; count of bases not matched to a gene: 9. CDR1 and CDR2 (germline): MNHEY, SVGAGI. CDR3 loop: CASSAGTGAAYTQYF. CDR3 nucleotides: TGTGCCAGCAGTGCGGGGACAGGGGCCGCGTATACGCAGTATTTT.

The CDR3 is CAWSPGTGGNEQYF. The CDR3 bases are TGTGCCTGGAGTCCCGGGACAGGGGGGAACGAGCAGTACTTC. This sequence joins TRBV30 and TRBJ2-7, with TRBD1 matching 11 bases. The CDR3 sequence is 14 residues long. The junction had 5 bases not matched to a gene; V was cut back by 2 bases and J by 5 bases. The germline gives CDR1 GTSNPN, CDR2 SVGIG (reference sequence).

The chain couples TRBV29-1 to TRBJ2-7; TRBD2 matches at 10 bases. Germline CDR1 is SQVTM and CDR2 is ANQGSEA. The CDR3 runs 14 residues. Trimming at V came to 5 bases and at J to 6 bases, leaving 10 bases not matched to a gene. The CDR3 nucleotides read TGCAGCGTTCGTCTGTCTAGCGGGAGCTCCGAGCAGTACTTC. It is translated as CSVRLSSGSSEQYF.

CDR3 region: CASSGTSSSYEQYF. For the CDR3, the DNA is TGTGCCAGCAGCGGGACCTCTTCCTCCTACGAGCAGTACTTC. The chain carries TRBV6-5 and TRBJ2-7; perhaps D is TRBD1 or TRBD2 (5 bases each). The V gene's germline CDR1 is MNHEY and CDR2 SVGAGI. This CDR3 spans 14 amino acids. Deletions cut 6 bases from V and 0 bases from J, with 12 bases between.

This chain joins TRBV11-2 and TRBJ1-2; weak D call: TRBD1 (6 bases). This CDR3 region has 19 residues. The V end was cut by 4 bases, the J end by 4 bases, with 28 bases between. The germline gives CDR1 SGHAT, CDR2 FQNNGV. The CDR3 protein is CASSSTEGGEPHLLYGYTF. The CDR3 DNA follows: TGTGCCAGCAGCTCTACGGAAGGGGGTGAACCCCACCTACTCTATGGCTACACCTTC. Complete variable domain (other parts from reference TRBV11-2 and TRBJ1-2): EAGVAQSPRYKIIEKRQSVAFWCNPISGHATLYWYQQILGQGPKLLIQFQNNGVVDDSQLPKDRFSAERLKGVDSTLKIQPAKLEDSAVYLCASSSTEGGEPHLLYGYTFGSGTRLTVV.

V usage is TRBV30 and J usage is TRBJ2-5; TRBD2 aligns across 7 bases. CDR1 GTSNPN and CDR2 SVGIG come from the germline V gene (reference sequence). The CDR3 loop spans 13 amino acids. V gave up 2 bases and J gave up 5 bases; unmatched junction bases: 5. The CDR3 here is CAWSLLATETQYF. CDR3 DNA sequence: TGTGCCTGGAGTCTACTAGCGACTGAGACCCAGTACTTC.

This chain links TRBV29-1 with TRBJ2-7, with D possibly being TRBD1 (5 bases). V lost 6 bases and J lost 0, with 9 bases in between. From germline, CDR1 is SQVTM and CDR2 ANQGSEA. The CDR3 is 12 amino acids. The CDR3 protein is CSVQDGSYEQYF. The CDR3 nucleotides read TGCAGCGTACAGGACGGCTCCTACGAGCAGTACTTC.

V gene TRBV9 combines with J gene TRBJ2-7, with D unresolved. This CDR3 spans 15 amino acids. Trimming removed 0 bases from V and 0 bases from J, with 10 bases in between. Germline V gives CDR1 SGDLS, CDR2 YYNGEE. DNA of the CDR3: TGTGCCAGCAGCGTAGGGTTAGCCTCCTCCTACGAGCAGTACTTC. Protein sequence: CASSVGLASSYEQYF. Full variable domain (outside the CDR3, taken from reference TRBV9 and TRBJ2-7): DSGVTQTPKHLITATGQRVTLRCSPRSGDLSVYWYQQSLDQGLQFLIQYYNGEERAKGNILERFSAQQFPDLHSELNLSSLELGDSALYFCASSVGLASSYEQYFGPGTRLTVT.

The chain is built from TRBV18 and TRBJ2-7; D is perhaps TRBD1 (6 bases). Trimming took off 4 bases at V and 5 bases at J, with 12 bases between the two ends. The CDR3 runs 13 residues. Germline-derived CDR1 and CDR2 are KGHSH and LQKENI. The chain's CDR3 is CASSHDRNHEQYF. CDR3 DNA: TGTGCCAGCTCACATGACAGGAACCACGAGCAGTACTTC.

This chain uses TRBV5-4 with TRBJ2-5, with TRBD1 identical over 7 bases. CDR3 length equals 14 residues. Germline V gene data show CDR1 as SGHNT and CDR2 as YYREEE (reference sequence). Trimming took 4 bases from V and 7 from J; bases not matched to a gene: 10. This chain's CDR3 is CASSPGTVIGTQYF. As DNA, the CDR3 is TGTGCCAGCAGCCCCGGGACAGTGATCGGGACCCAGTACTTC.

V usage is TRBV28 and J usage is TRBJ2-1, with TRBD2 matching over 9 bases. The junction had 6 bases not matched to a gene; V was cut back by 6 bases and J by 3 bases. CDR3 length: 15 amino acids. CDR1 and CDR2 from the germline V gene are MDHEN and SYDVKM. The CDR3 region has the DNA TGTGCCAGCAGACCGAATAGCGGGGGCTACAATGAGCAGTTCTTC. It specifies CASRPNSGGYNEQFF.

The gene calls are TRBV28 and TRBJ1-5; no reliable D call. Trimming cost V 6 bases and J 3 bases, with 12 bases left between them. Germline V gene lookup returns CDR1 MDHEN and CDR2 SYDVKM. The length of the CDR3 is 14 residues. The CDR3: CASRSGRDNQPQHF. In DNA, the CDR3 is TGTGCCAGCAGATCCGGACGGGACAATCAGCCCCAGCATTTT.

This chain uses TRBV14 with TRBJ1-3; the D is unclear. Trimming removed 0 bases from V and 6 bases from J, with 6 bases in between. The CDR3 runs to 13 residues. Germline V gene data show CDR1 as SGHDN and CDR2 as FVKESK. Written as DNA, the CDR3 is TGTGCCAGCAGCCAAGATCTCGCAAACACCATATATTTT. It specifies CASSQDLANTIYF.